This T cell receptor beta chain was sequenced for a study of radiotherapy plus CTLA-4 blockade in lung cancer. Across the whole study: Patients showed objective responses in approximately 17% of cases and disease control in more than 25%.

V was clipped by 7 bases and J by 2 bases, with 9 bases between them. The CDR3 length is 14 residues. Looked up from germline, CDR1 is SNHLY and CDR2 is FYNNEI. Concerning this clone itself: Its antigen is not known.

Study-level points and caveats: Tumor-origin TCR clones grew in blood after radiotherapy plus ipilimumab.

The study treated chemo-refractory metastatic non-small-cell lung cancer patients with focal radiation plus ipilimumab CTLA-4 blockade. The data were produced by immunoSEQ multiplex PCR, yet TCRdb's version contains in-frame clones alone and is incomplete. Seen here are approximately 90,000 clones, about 83% observed once, and the top ten hold over 0.75%. The receptor's source is a human donor with non-small cell lung cancer who had stable disease on radiotherapy plus ipilimumab. This specimen was peripheral blood, taken from a patient treated with radiotherapy plus ipilimumab. The chain combines TRBV2 with TRBJ2-6; tentatively, D is TRBD1 (6 bases). The CDR3 loop reads CASNRDTGANVLTF. CDR3 DNA sequence: TGTGCCAGCAATAGGGACACTGGGGCCAACGTCCTGACTTTC.